This T cell receptor beta chain was sequenced in a study of cytomegalovirus exposure and HLA in healthy donors. The CDR3 spans 13 residues. Per germline, CDR1 MNHNS and CDR2 SASEGT. Trimming pared 3 bases from V and 6 bases from J, leaving 9 bases between. PCR used 60 Vbeta primers and 13 Jbeta primers. Per the authors' pipeline: A later analysis tallied about 80 million unique TCR beta chains, approximately 11 million of them shared. Clones were read by immunoSEQ multiplex PCR, and TCRdb kept only the in-frame ones, dropping some. V, J and clone size were drawn from that table, and D and trimming were deduced from the DNA. The table gives roughly 50,000 clones; the top ten clones make up more than 2% of it. Study conclusions and caveats: An Asian-associated ancestry cluster reportedly showed fewer N-insertions than the approximately 700-donor mean in a later analysis. An analysis done earlier found most TCR beta V segments productive about 87% or about 30% of the time. V- and J-gene trimming in TCR beta was tied to a missense DCLRE1C variant by an analysis performed later.

Comment on this clone: The antigen is not known.

The chain couples TRBV6-1 to TRBJ1-5; D is unclear. The TCR comes from a woman aged 40 to 50 in good health and CMV-seronegative. Material: PBMCs. This CDR3 is CASSDRGRQPQHF. Written as DNA, the CDR3 is TGTGCCAGCAGTGATCGAGGGCGTCAGCCCCAGCATTTT.